This T cell receptor beta chain was retrieved from a study of T cell clonality in common variable immunodeficiency. Whole-study results and caveats: Fewer deletions and N-nucleotide insertions were reportedly seen in common variable immunodeficiency TCR beta sequences.

At least ten counts were recorded for this clone. The antigen is undetermined. The read terminates 3 residues ahead of where the CDR3 ends, so the germline J gene completes it. Repertoires were generated with immunoSEQ multiplex PCR, while TCRdb's copy carries only in-frame clones and drops some. This sample comprises just under 20,000 clones, none seen once only. Germline V lookup: CDR1 DFQATT, CDR2 SNEGSKA (reference sequence). J gave up 1 base and V 6 bases, and 6 bases lay outside the gene matches. The CDR3 runs to 15 residues. The receptor was isolated from a human donor with common variable immunodeficiency. Sample: peripheral blood mononuclear cells. This rearrangement joins TRBV20-1 to TRBJ2-1; 10 nucleotides align to TRBD2. CDR3 DNA, as far as it was read: TGCAGTGCCCCGGCTAGCGGGAGTTCCTACAATGAG. Its protein is CSAPASGSSYNE. The CDR3 as a whole reads CSAPASGSSYNEQFF.